What follows are 21 T cell receptor beta chains derived from one specimen sequenced in a study of T cells and Merkel cell carcinoma outcomes. The data were produced by immunoSEQ multiplex PCR, yet TCRdb's version contains in-frame clones alone and is incomplete. Of thousands of clones in the sample, 60% to 80% are singletons; the top ten hold roughly 15%. The specimen was tumor tissue from Merkel cell carcinoma. The source is a human donor with Merkel cell carcinoma.

The J gene is TRBJ2-5, the V gene TRBV6-6, with D perhaps matching TRBD1 or TRBD2 (5 bases each). The germline gives CDR1 MNHNY, CDR2 SVGAGI (reference sequence). CDR3 length: 15 amino acids. Trimming shortened V by 6 bases and J by 4 bases, and 18 bases separated the two germline ends. The CDR3 region is CASSPRAGSLETQYF. The CDR3 coding sequence is TGTGCCAGCAGCCCCCGGGCAGGGAGTTTAGAGACCCAGTACTTC.

The chain combines TRBV5-1 with TRBJ2-7, with a weak D call TRBD2 (5 bases). The V end lost 7 bases, the J end lost 6 bases, and 17 bases lay between the germline ends. This CDR3 region has 13 residues. The germline V gene encodes CDR1 SGHRS and CDR2 YFSETQ. CDR3 residues: CASQTTPSGEQYF. The CDR3 DNA follows: TGCGCCAGCCAGACTACTCCGTCCGGCGAGCAGTACTTC. The whole variable domain, remainder taken from reference TRBV5-1 and TRBJ2-7, is KAGVTQTPRYLIKTRGQQVTLSCSPISGHRSVSWYQQTPGQGLQFLFEYFSETQRNKGNFPGRFSGRQFSNSRSEMNVSTLELGDSALYLCASQTTPSGEQYFGPGTRLTVT.

The rearrangement joins TRBV18 to TRBJ2-5, with 8 bases aligning to TRBD1. CDR3 length: 14 residues. The junction had 7 bases not matched to a gene; V was cut back by 6 bases and J by 4 bases. Germline loops: CDR1 KGHSH, CDR2 LQKENI. CDR3 amino acids: CASSPDRGGETQYF. The DNA for the CDR3 is TGTGCCAGCTCCCCCGACAGGGGAGGAGAGACCCAGTACTTC.

V gene TRBV25-1 combines with J gene TRBJ2-7; 9 positions match TRBD2. The CDR3 has 15 amino acids. CDR1 and CDR2 (germline): MGHDK, SYGVNS. V shed 5 bases and J 3 bases; nucleotides not matched to a gene: 8. For the CDR3, the DNA is TGTGCCAGCAGTCCGTGGGGTAGCGGGGGCTACGAGCAGTACTTC. It specifies CASSPWGSGGYEQYF.

This rearrangement joins TRBV5-1 to TRBJ2-7; 7 bases are a match to TRBD1. Germline CDR1 and CDR2: SGHRS and YFSETQ. The CDR3 spans 14 residues. Trimming removed 4 bases from V and 3 bases from J; junction bases left unmatched: 7. The CDR3 DNA reads as TGCGCCAGCAGCCAAGGGGGCAGTCTCTACGAGCAGTACTTC. Its translation: CASSQGGSLYEQYF.

Here the CDR3 DNA reads TGTGCCAGCAGCTTAGACTCCCAGGGGGGGCAGTATTTT. Translated, it gives CASSLDSQGGQYF. The V gene is TRBV7-9, the J gene TRBJ2-3; maybe TRBD1 (7 bases). The germline V and J ends were trimmed by 1 base and 11 bases, with 13 bases remaining between them. This CDR3 has 13 amino acids. CDR1 and CDR2 from the germline V gene are SEHNR and FQNEAQ (reference sequence).

This rearrangement joins TRBV6-4 to TRBJ1-6, with D unresolved. Looked up from germline, CDR1 is MRHNA and CDR2 is SNTAGT. V was cut by 6 bases and J by 9 bases, with 15 bases left in between. CDR3 length: 14 residues. CDR3 in DNA: TGTGCCAGCAGACCCGCGGGCGCGAGTTCACCCCTCCACTTT. As protein: CASRPAGASSPLHF.

This chain links TRBV6-5 with TRBJ2-7; weak D call: TRBD1 (6 bases). Germline-derived CDR1 and CDR2 are MNHEY and SVGAGI. The CDR3 loop spans 13 amino acids. The germline V and J ends were trimmed by 5 bases and 3 bases, with 11 bases remaining between them. The CDR3 coding sequence is TGTGCCAGCAGTCCGGGACACCGCTACGAGCAGTACTTC. It encodes CASSPGHRYEQYF.

The gene calls are TRBV6-6 and TRBJ2-7; D call uncertain. Trimming removed 0 bases at V and 7 bases at J, with 13 bases between. Germline values: CDR1 MNHNY, CDR2 SVGAGI (reference sequence). CDR3 size: 14 residues. This chain's CDR3 is CASSYSGPTMEQYF. The CDR3 DNA is TGTGCCAGCAGTTACTCTGGCCCTACGATGGAGCAGTACTTC.

This chain connects TRBV5-1 to TRBJ1-3; no firm D call. Germline CDR1 SGHRS, CDR2 YFSETQ. Deletions cut 0 bases from V and 1 base from J, with 8 bases between. The CDR3 has 15 amino acids. For the CDR3, the DNA is TGCGCCAGCAGCTTGGAATCGGCATCTGGAAACACCATATATTTT. As protein: CASSLESASGNTIYF.

The chain has TRBV7-9 and TRBJ2-7; 9 nucleotides agree with TRBD2. The V gene's germline CDR1 is SEHNR and CDR2 FQNEAQ (reference sequence). J lost 3 bases, V lost 4 bases, and 7 bases had no gene match. The CDR3 consists of 15 residues. The CDR3 bases are TGTGCCAGCAGCTCCACCGGGACTAGCAGCTACGAGCAGTACTTC. This gives the protein CASSSTGTSSYEQYF.

This clone has a single count. The chain carries TRBV2 and TRBJ1-2; the D is unclear. Per germline, CDR1 SNHLY and CDR2 FYNNEI. The V end lost 4 bases, the J end lost 7 bases, and 10 bases lay between the germline ends. The CDR3 is made up of 12 amino acids. The CDR3 DNA reads TGTGCCAGCAGTGGAGGGCTAATTGGCTACACCTTC. Its protein is CASSGGLIGYTF.

The chain uses TRBV2 and TRBJ1-2, with TRBD1 matching over 7 bases. The J segment lost 6 bases and the V segment lost 4 bases, leaving 8 bases of the junction unmatched. Germline V gene lookup returns CDR1 SNHLY and CDR2 FYNNEI. The CDR3 has 14 residues. CDR3 DNA sequence: TGTGCCAGCAGTGGTATTGACAGGGTCGATGGCTACACCTTC. Translating it yields CASSGIDRVDGYTF.

This chain joins TRBV10-2 and TRBJ1-1; D perhaps matches TRBD1 (5 bases). CDR1 and CDR2 from the germline V gene are WSHSY and SAAADI. V was cut by 7 bases and J by 3 bases, with 12 bases left in between. The length of the CDR3 is 13 residues. For the CDR3, the DNA is TGCGCCAGCACTCGGGGACTATACACTGAAGCTTTCTTT. It yields the protein CASTRGLYTEAFF.

The chain joins TRBV6-6 to TRBJ1-4, with a tentative D call TRBD1 (5 bases). CDR3 length: 14 amino acids. Germline CDR1 is MNHNY and CDR2 is SVGAGI (reference sequence). Trimming cost V 5 bases and J 5 bases, with 12 bases left between them. The CDR3 DNA is TGTGCCAGCAGTCCCCAGGGCCCAAATGAAAAACTGTTTTTT. It codes for CASSPQGPNEKLFF.

The genes are TRBV2 and TRBJ1-2; no clear D gene. Germline CDR1 SNHLY, CDR2 FYNNEI. The length of the CDR3 is 13 residues. Deletions cut 3 bases from V and 2 bases from J, with 7 bases between. CDR3 protein: CASSDDRNYGYTF. The CDR3 nucleotides are TGTGCCAGCAGTGATGACCGCAACTATGGCTACACCTTC.

This clone was counted once. The CDR3 DNA follows: TGTGCCACCAGCAGCGAAGGGGCCTCCCGGGAGACCCAGTACTTC. Protein sequence: CATSSEGASRETQYF. This chain joins TRBV15 and TRBJ2-5; a possible D gene is TRBD1 (5 bases). CDR1 and CDR2 from the germline V gene are LNHNV and YYDKDF (reference sequence). This CDR3 has 15 amino acids. V was cut by 3 bases and J by 5 bases, with 16 bases left in between.

The chain has TRBV18 and TRBJ1-1; D may be TRBD1 (5 bases). This CDR3 contains 17 residues. The germline CDR1 and CDR2 sequences are KGHSH and LQKENI. V was shortened by 1 base and J by 0 bases, with 15 bases between the two germline ends. The CDR3 sequence is CASSPQGKNSLNTEAFF. The CDR3 nucleotides are TGTGCCAGCTCACCACAGGGGAAAAACAGTTTGAACACTGAAGCTTTCTTT.

V and J are TRBV18 and TRBJ2-3; D not certain. Trimming pared 6 bases from V and 2 bases from J, leaving 18 bases between. Germline CDR1 and CDR2: KGHSH and LQKENI. The CDR3 is 16 amino acids. The CDR3 DNA follows: TGTGCCAGCTCCGATCAGCCCCAATCTAACACAGATACGCAGTATTTT. Translated: CASSDQPQSNTDTQYF.

The chain has TRBV18 and TRBJ2-1, with a tentative D call TRBD2 (7 bases). Per germline, CDR1 KGHSH and CDR2 LQKENI. V lost 4 bases, J lost 5 bases, and 18 bases lay in between. The length of the CDR3 is 16 residues. This CDR3 is CASSLGGPLSDNEQFF. The CDR3 region has the DNA TGTGCCAGCTCACTCGGGGGGCCTCTATCCGACAATGAGCAGTTCTTC. Drawing the rest from reference TRBV18 and TRBJ2-1, the complete variable domain is NAGVMQNPRHLVRRRGQEARLRCSPMKGHSHVYWYRQLPEEGLKFMVYLQKENIIDESGMPKERFSAEFPKEGPSILRIQQVVRGDSAAYFCASSLGGPLSDNEQFFGPGTRLTVL.

This clone was seen only once. The chain combines TRBV29-1 with TRBJ2-1; tentative D call: TRBD1 (5 bases). The CDR3 has 13 residues. Trimming took off 1 base at V and 4 bases at J, with 8 bases between the two ends. CDR1 is SQVTM and CDR2 is ANQGSEA in the germline V gene. The CDR3 nucleotides are TGCAGCGTTGAAGGGCAGGGATACAATGAGCAGTTCTTC. This translates into CSVEGQGYNEQFF.